The rows below give T cell receptor beta chains drawn from one sample of a study of blood T cell repertoires in COVID-19. The method was immunoSEQ multiplex PCR; TCRdb's version includes in-frame clones alone and lacks a portion of them. The table includes around 190,000 clones, approximately 73% detected once. What was sequenced was PBMCs or T cells enriched from blood (not recorded which). Receptors were obtained from a woman between 50 and 59 years old with acute COVID-19. Both conserved end residues are part of each CDR3. The order of the fields is CDR3 length, D gene, J gene, V gene, clone size, CDR3 DNA, CDR3 protein. A D gene is named only where the DNA matches it firmly. The size field is filled for only some rows; it gives once, few, many or a size class.

15 TRBD1 TRBJ1-2 TRBV5-1 NA TGCGCCAGCAGCTTGGCAGGGGGCGCTAACTATGGCTACACCTTC CASSLAGGANYGYTF
15 TRBD1 TRBJ2-5 TRBV9 NA TGTGCCAGCAGCGTAATTCAGGGGGCGAGGGAGACCCAGTACTTC CASSVIQGARETQYF
16 NA TRBJ1-2 TRBV4-1 few TGCGCCAGCAGCCATGGAGGTACAGGGCAAAACTATGGCTACACCTTC CASSHGGTGQNYGYTF
13 NA TRBJ1-2 TRBV19 NA TGTGCCAGTAGTATCCCAGCGTCTGGCGGCTACACCTTC CASSIPASGGYTF
16 TRBD1 TRBJ1-1 TRBV9 once TGTGCCAGCAGCGTCCCCAGGGGGAAGAGGAACACTGAAGCTTTCTTT CASSVPRGKRNTEAFF
15 NA TRBJ1-2 TRBV4-3 NA TGCGCCAGCAGCCAAGATTGGCAGACTAACTATGGCTACACCTTC CASSQDWQTNYGYTF
14 TRBD1 TRBJ1-2 TRBV2 NA TGTGCCAGCAGTCGACAGGGGGCAAGATATGGCTACACCTTC CASSRQGARYGYTF
16 TRBD2 TRBJ2-5 TRBV4-1 few TGCGCCAGCAGCCAAGGGCGGGGGGGCGATGCCGAGACCCAGTACTTC CASSQGRGGDAETQYF
15 TRBD2 TRBJ2-1 TRBV7-9 NA TGTGCCAGCAGCCCGGGACTAGCGGTATACAATGAGCAGTTCTTC CASSPGLAVYNEQFF
16 TRBD1 TRBJ1-3 TRBV7-9 NA TGTGCCAGCAGCTTACTCGGTGACAGGGTCGGAAACACCATATATTTT CASSLLGDRVGNTIYF
16 NA TRBJ1-2 TRBV4-1 many TGCGCCAGCAGCCAATTCCCCGGGGGGGGGCGCGATGGCTACACCTTC CASSQFPGGGRDGYTF
12 NA TRBJ1-1 TRBV6-5 once TGTGCCAGCACAGGTAGGCACACTGAAGCTTTCTTT CASTGRHTEAFF
17 TRBD1 TRBJ1-5 TRBV19 once TGTGCCAGTAGTCCCTACTCCGGGACAGGGGGCAATCAGCCCCAGCATTTT CASSPYSGTGGNQPQHF
14 NA TRBJ1-6 TRBV18 NA TGTGCCAGCTCACCGACAGCGAATAATTCACCCCTCCACTTT CASSPTANNSPLHF
14 TRBD1 TRBJ1-2 TRBV28 NA TGTGCCAGTGCCACAGGGGCCACTAACTATGGCTACACCTTC CASATGATNYGYTF
15 TRBD2 TRBJ2-3 TRBV5-1 NA TGCGCCAGCAGCTTGAATCAGGGACTAACAGATACGCAGTATTTT CASSLNQGLTDTQYF
12 NA TRBJ1-2 TRBV3-1/TRBV3-2 NA TGTGCCAGCAGCTCCCTCAGGGCTGGCTACACCTTC CASSSLRAGYTF
17 NA TRBJ2-3 TRBV4-2 few TGTGCCAGCAGCCAAGACAGGGCAGGGTCGTTGAGAGATACGCAGTATTTT CASSQDRAGSLRDTQYF
12 NA TRBJ1-5 TRBV19 few TGTGCCAGTAGTATAGGCGCTCAGCCCCAGCATTTT CASSIGAQPQHF
13 TRBD1 TRBJ1-1 TRBV2 NA TGTGCCAGCAGGGGACAGTGGAACACTGAAGCTTTCTTT CASRGQWNTEAFF
14 TRBD1 TRBJ1-5 TRBV19 NA TGTGCCAGTAGTCCATGGGACAGTCCCCAGCCCCAGCATTTT CASSPWDSPQPQHF
16 TRBD1 TRBJ1-3 TRBV19 NA TGTGCCAGTAAACTCACAGGGGGGGCTTCTGGAAACACCATATATTTT CASKLTGGASGNTIYF
16 TRBD1 TRBJ1-2 TRBV29-1 NA TGCAGCGTTCTTCCCCGGACAGGGGGCAATAACTATGGCTACACCTTC CSVLPRTGGNNYGYTF
16 TRBD2 TRBJ2-3 TRBV10-3 once TGTGCCATCAGTGAGCCAGCGGGGGGGAAAGCAGATACGCAGTATTTT CAISEPAGGKADTQYF
14 NA TRBJ1-1 TRBV6-5 NA TGTGCCAGCAGTTACCGCGCAGGCGGGGATGAAGCTTTCTTT CASSYRAGGDEAFF
12 TRBD1 TRBJ1-6 TRBV6-1 NA TGTGCCAGCAGTTTACAGGGGTCACCCCTCCACTTT CASSLQGSPLHF
15 TRBD1 TRBJ2-1 TRBV5-1 NA TGCGCCAGCAGCGAAGGGACAGGGGAAAGCAATGAGCAGTTCTTC CASSEGTGESNEQFF
14 NA TRBJ2-2 TRBV7-9 NA TGTGCCAGCAGCTTGGTTTCAGGCGTAGGGGAGCTGTTTTTT CASSLVSGVGELFF
16 TRBD1 TRBJ1-5 TRBV5-8 NA TGTGCCAGCAGCGTTCAGGGGGGTTACGGCAATCAGCCCCAGCATTTT CASSVQGGYGNQPQHF
13 NA TRBJ1-5 TRBV27 NA TGTGCCAGCAGTTTAGGGAGGGTCCAGCCCCAGCATTTT CASSLGRVQPQHF
15 NA TRBJ2-1 TRBV5-3 NA TGTGCCAGAAGCTTGGACCGACTAGAAGACAATGAGCAGTTCTTC CARSLDRLEDNEQFF
18 NA TRBJ2-1 TRBV7-2 once TGTGCCAGCAGCTTAGAGGAGGTTGGGGGCGCCCCACTCAATGAGCAGTTCTTC CASSLEEVGGAPLNEQFF